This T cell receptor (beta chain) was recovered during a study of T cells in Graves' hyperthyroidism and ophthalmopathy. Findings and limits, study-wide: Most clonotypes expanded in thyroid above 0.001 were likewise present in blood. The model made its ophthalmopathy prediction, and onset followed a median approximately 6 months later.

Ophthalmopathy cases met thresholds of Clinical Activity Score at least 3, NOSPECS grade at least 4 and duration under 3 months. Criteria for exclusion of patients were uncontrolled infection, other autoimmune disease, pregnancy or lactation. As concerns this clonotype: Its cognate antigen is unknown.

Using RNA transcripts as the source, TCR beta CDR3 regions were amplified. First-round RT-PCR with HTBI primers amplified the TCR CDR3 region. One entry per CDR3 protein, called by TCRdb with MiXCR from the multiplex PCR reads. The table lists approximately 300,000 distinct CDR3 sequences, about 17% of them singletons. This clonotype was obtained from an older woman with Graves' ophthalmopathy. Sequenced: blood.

The CDR3 sequence is CASSSDPGDTEAFF. In nucleotides, the CDR3 is TGCGCCAGCAGCTCCGACCCAGGGGACACTGAAGCTTTCTTT. This sequence joins TRBV5-1 and TRBJ1-1, with D possibly matching TRBD1 (6 bases). V lost 3 bases and J 3 bases, leaving 12 bases between the germline ends. Germline CDR1 SGHRS, CDR2 YFSETQ. CDR3 size: 14 residues.